The 2 T cell receptor beta chains reported below all come from one sample, sequenced in a study of blood T cells in healthy people across ages. A second PCR, run for roughly 7 to 11 cycles, used a sample-barcoded 5' primer plus a J-beta primer mix. TCRdb analysed the 5' RACE reads with MiXCR anew, one entry per CDR3 protein. There are about 1,400,000 distinct CDR3 sequences in the sample; around 55% occur only once, and under 8.5% lies in the top ten. What was sequenced was blood. Every receptor here comes from a man aged 18 to 29 in good health.

This chain links TRBV5-4 with TRBJ2-5; 9 nucleotides match TRBD1. The CDR3 runs to 13 residues. CDR1 and CDR2 (germline): SGHNT, YYREEE (reference sequence). V lost 4 bases, J lost 5 bases, and 3 bases stayed unmatched. Here the CDR3 DNA reads TGTGCCAGCAGCCGGACAGGGGATGAGACCCAGTACTTC. Translating gives CASSRTGDETQYF. Together with reference TRBV5-4 and TRBJ2-5, the CDR3 gives the full variable domain: ETGVTQSPTHLIKTRGQQVTLRCSSQSGHNTVSWYQQALGQGPQFIFQYYREEENGRGNFPPRFSGLQFPNYSSELNVNALELDDSALYLCASSRTGDETQYFGPGTRLLVL.

This clonotype was seen a few times. The chain uses TRBV4-1 and TRBJ2-7; D may be TRBD1 (5 bases). Germline V gene lookup returns CDR1 MGHRA and CDR2 YSYEKL. Trimming stripped 1 base from V and 4 bases from J, with 11 bases between. The CDR3 extends over 14 amino acids. In DNA form, the CDR3 reads TGCGCCAGCAGCCAAGGGATTCAGGGATACGAGCAGTACTTC. Protein: CASSQGIQGYEQYF.